These T cell receptor beta chains were read from a single sample in a study of radiotherapy plus CTLA-4 blockade in lung cancer. Assay used: immunoSEQ multiplex PCR; TCRdb lists only in-frame clones, some missing. The sample includes approximately 82,000 clones, under 85% seen only once; the top ten take 14% to 15%. The source was peripheral blood, collected from a patient treated with radiotherapy plus ipilimumab. These receptors were collected from a human donor with non-small cell lung cancer that progressed on radiotherapy plus ipilimumab. Both conserved end residues are part of each CDR3. Fields, in order: V gene, clone size, J gene, D gene, CDR3 DNA, CDR3 protein. The D gene is left open where the match is weak. Rows give clone size only sometimes, using once, few, many, or a class for an expanded clone.

V gene: TRBV5-6
clone size: NA
J gene: TRBJ2-7
D gene: TRBD1
CDR3 DNA: TGTGCCAGCAGCATCCTCCGGGACAGCTACGAGCAGTACTTC
CDR3 protein: CASSILRDSYEQYF

V gene: TRBV28
clone size: NA
J gene: TRBJ1-5
D gene: NA
CDR3 DNA: TGTGCCAGCAGTTTAGTAGAGGGTAGCAATCAGCCCCAGCATTTT
CDR3 protein: CASSLVEGSNQPQHF

V gene: TRBV7-8
clone size: NA
J gene: TRBJ2-1
D gene: TRBD2
CDR3 DNA: TGTGCCAGCTGCCCGACTAGCGGGAGGGGAGTTTACAATGAGCAGTTCTTC
CDR3 protein: CASCPTSGRGVYNEQFF

V gene: TRBV4-1
clone size: NA
J gene: TRBJ1-4
D gene: NA
CDR3 DNA: TGCGCCAGCAGCCAAGATGCAGGGTTTGGGGAAAAACTGTTTTTT
CDR3 protein: CASSQDAGFGEKLFF

V gene: TRBV6-5
clone size: NA
J gene: TRBJ2-7
D gene: TRBD2
CDR3 DNA: TGTGCCAGCACCCTAGCGGGGGGCTCCTACGAGCAGTACTTC
CDR3 protein: CASTLAGGSYEQYF

V gene: TRBV7-3
clone size: NA
J gene: TRBJ2-2
D gene: TRBD2
CDR3 DNA: TGTGCCAGCAGCCCCGTAGCGGGGCCCGCGAACACCGGGGAGCTGTTTTTT
CDR3 protein: CASSPVAGPANTGELFF

V gene: TRBV2
clone size: NA
J gene: TRBJ2-3
D gene: NA
CDR3 DNA: TGTGCCAGCAGTGAATGTGCGGGATGCTCGCAGTATTTT
CDR3 protein: CASSECAGCSQYF

V gene: TRBV7-9
clone size: few
J gene: TRBJ1-1
D gene: NA
CDR3 DNA: TGTGCCAGCAGCCTCTCCGACACTGAAGCTTTCTTT
CDR3 protein: CASSLSDTEAFF

V gene: TRBV11-3
clone size: few
J gene: TRBJ2-7
D gene: NA
CDR3 DNA: TGTGCCAGCAGCTTTTCTCCTCCAGGGAGGTCGGAGCAGTACTTC
CDR3 protein: CASSFSPPGRSEQYF

V gene: TRBV7-6
clone size: NA
J gene: TRBJ2-1
D gene: NA
CDR3 DNA: TGTGCCAGCAGCTTAGTGAGGAGCTCCTACAATGAGCAGTTCTTC
CDR3 protein: CASSLVRSSYNEQFF

V gene: TRBV18
clone size: NA
J gene: TRBJ2-3
D gene: TRBD2
CDR3 DNA: TGTGCCAGCTCACCCCCTTTTGGAACTAGCGGGAGCGTGGGCACAGATACGCAGTATTTT
CDR3 protein: CASSPPFGTSGSVGTDTQYF

V gene: TRBV7-2
clone size: once
J gene: TRBJ2-1
D gene: NA
CDR3 DNA: TGTGCCAGCAGCTTAGCGGGAGCCTTCTCCCGGAATGAGCAGTTCTTC
CDR3 protein: CASSLAGAFSRNEQFF

V gene: TRBV28
clone size: NA
J gene: TRBJ2-2
D gene: NA
CDR3 DNA: TGTGCCAGCAGTTTTTGGGCCGGGGAGCTGTTTTTT
CDR3 protein: CASSFWAGELFF

V gene: TRBV18
clone size: once
J gene: TRBJ2-1
D gene: NA
CDR3 DNA: TGTGCCAGCTCACCACCGGCAGGGGTCCGGTGGAATGAGCAGTTCTTC
CDR3 protein: CASSPPAGVRWNEQFF

V gene: TRBV29-1
clone size: NA
J gene: TRBJ2-2
D gene: TRBD2
CDR3 DNA: TGCAGCGTTGAGCCTAGCGGGGGCAGAACCGGGGAGCTGTTTTTT
CDR3 protein: CSVEPSGGRTGELFF

V gene: TRBV7-2
clone size: NA
J gene: TRBJ2-1
D gene: TRBD2
CDR3 DNA: TGTGCCAGCAGCTTAGCCCCTAGCGGGAGATCTAGTGAGCAGTTCTTC
CDR3 protein: CASSLAPSGRSSEQFF

V gene: TRBV6-6
clone size: NA
J gene: TRBJ1-4
D gene: TRBD1
CDR3 DNA: TGTGCCAGCACCGGACAGGGACGAGGTGAAAAACTGTTTTTT
CDR3 protein: CASTGQGRGEKLFF

V gene: TRBV7-2
clone size: NA
J gene: TRBJ1-1
D gene: NA
CDR3 DNA: TGTGCCAGCAGCTCCGGGGGGCAGGGGATGAACACTGAAGCTTTCTTT
CDR3 protein: CASSSGGQGMNTEAFF

V gene: TRBV29-1
clone size: NA
J gene: TRBJ2-1
D gene: NA
CDR3 DNA: TGCAGCGTGCTTGGGGGGAATCGTGCCTACAATGAGCAGTTCTTC
CDR3 protein: CSVLGGNRAYNEQFF

V gene: TRBV7-2
clone size: NA
J gene: TRBJ2-5
D gene: TRBD1
CDR3 DNA: TGTGCCAGCAGCTTAGGGGTGAGGTGGCAGGGGGCAGAGACCCAGTACTTC
CDR3 protein: CASSLGVRWQGAETQYF

V gene: TRBV7-9
clone size: NA
J gene: TRBJ2-7
D gene: TRBD1
CDR3 DNA: TGTGCCAGCACCACCGGCCCCGGGACAGGGGGCCACGAGCAGTACTTC
CDR3 protein: CASTTGPGTGGHEQYF

V gene: TRBV9
clone size: NA
J gene: TRBJ2-7
D gene: TRBD1
CDR3 DNA: TGTGCCAGCAGCGACAACAGGGGTGGATGGGTCTACGAGCAGTACTTC
CDR3 protein: CASSDNRGGWVYEQYF

V gene: TRBV6-1
clone size: NA
J gene: TRBJ1-5
D gene: NA
CDR3 DNA: TGTGCCAGCAGTGACGGGGGTGGCAATCAGCCCCAGCATTTT
CDR3 protein: CASSDGGGNQPQHF

V gene: TRBV27
clone size: NA
J gene: TRBJ2-2
D gene: NA
CDR3 DNA: TGTGCCAGCAGCCTCGGGAGGGGGCGGAACACCGGGGAGCTGTTTTTT
CDR3 protein: CASSLGRGRNTGELFF

V gene: TRBV25-1
clone size: NA
J gene: TRBJ1-2
D gene: TRBD1
CDR3 DNA: TGTGCCAGCAGTGCCGGGACAGGGGACTATGGCTACACCTTC
CDR3 protein: CASSAGTGDYGYTF

V gene: TRBV4-1
clone size: NA
J gene: TRBJ2-5
D gene: NA
CDR3 DNA: TGCGCCAGCAGCCAGGGCGGGAACCAAGAGACCCAGTACTTC
CDR3 protein: CASSQGGNQETQYF

V gene: TRBV12-5
clone size: NA
J gene: TRBJ1-2
D gene: NA
CDR3 DNA: TGTGCTAGTGGTTCTCGGGCCGTCAACCTTTATGGCTACACCTTC
CDR3 protein: CASGSRAVNLYGYTF

V gene: TRBV18
clone size: NA
J gene: TRBJ1-2
D gene: NA
CDR3 DNA: TGTGCCAGCTCACCCCCGTCCCTGGAGGGGTATGGCTACACCTTC
CDR3 protein: CASSPPSLEGYGYTF